The rows below give T cell receptor beta chains drawn from one sample of a study of shared T cell receptors in the human thymus. Method: immunoSEQ multiplex PCR; TCRdb's copy keeps in-frame clones and lacks some. This sample has some 660,000 clones, with about 89% found just once. This sample also belongs to another study, concerning human thymus T cells.

The material sequenced was thymocytes. These receptors all stem from a boy under two years old with a congenital heart defect. Each CDR3 is given with its conserved first and last residue. D genes are given only for firm matches. Only part of the rows carry a size: once, few, many, or a class if the clone is expanded.

V gene	J gene	clone size	D gene	CDR3 DNA	CDR3 protein
TRBV30	TRBJ1-1	.	TRBD1	TGTGCCTGGAGTACGGACCGACAGGGAACTTCGAACACTGAAGCTTTCTTT	CAWSTDRQGTSNTEAFF
TRBV28	TRBJ1-3	few	.	TGTGCCAGCAGTGACACGGACGGAGGATCACGGAACACCATATATTTT	CASSDTDGGSRNTIYF
TRBV28	TRBJ1-2	.	.	TGTGCCAGCAGCCTGCCGAAAGGGGTTAACTATGGCTACACCTTC	CASSLPKGVNYGYTF
TRBV30	TRBJ2-3	.	TRBD2	TGTGCCTGGAGTGGGGGGAGCGGGGACCCTGGGGATACGCAGTATTTT	CAWSGGSGDPGDTQYF
TRBV18	TRBJ2-3	.	TRBD2	TGTGCCAGCTCACCCACGGGACTAGCGCGAAAAGTGCAGTATTTT	CASSPTGLARKVQYF
TRBV19	TRBJ2-2	.	.	TGTGCCAGTAGTACAACAGGGACCGGGGAGCTGTTTTTT	CASSTTGTGELFF
TRBV6-5	TRBJ2-7	.	.	TGTGCCAGCAGTTACCCCGGTACCCTTACCTCCGAGCAGTACTTC	CASSYPGTLTSEQYF
TRBV7-9	TRBJ2-7	.	TRBD1	TGTGCCAGCAGCTTCACGGGACAGGGGTACGAGCAGTACTTC	CASSFTGQGYEQYF
TRBV5-1	TRBJ2-2	.	.	TGCGCCAGCAGCCCCCGGTACAGGGTCGACGGGGAGCTGTTTTTT	CASSPRYRVDGELFF
TRBV29-1	TRBJ1-1	.	TRBD1	TGCAGCGTCCGGCGGACAGGGAACACTGAAGCTTTCTTT	CSVRRTGNTEAFF
TRBV6-1	TRBJ2-7	.	.	TGTGCCAGCAGTTCCACAGGGATTTACGAGCAGTACTTC	CASSSTGIYEQYF
TRBV6-1	TRBJ1-5	.	.	TGTGCCAGCAGTGAAGGAGGTTTCACTCAGCCCCAGCATTTT	CASSEGGFTQPQHF
TRBV10-3	TRBJ2-6	.	.	TGTGCCATCAGTGAGTTAGACAGTTATAACTCTGGGGCCAACGTCCTGACTTTC	CAISELDSYNSGANVLTF
TRBV13	TRBJ1-4	.	TRBD1	TGTGCCAGCAGCTTATCGGGACAGACTAATGAAAAACTGTTTTTT	CASSLSGQTNEKLFF
TRBV5-4	TRBJ1-2	.	TRBD1	TGTGCCAGCAGCTTGGCCCACACAGGGGGTGGCTACACCTTC	CASSLAHTGGGYTF
TRBV5-1	TRBJ1-1	.	.	TGCGCCAGCAGCTTGGGGGCCCGGGGCACTGAAGCTTTCTTT	CASSLGARGTEAFF
TRBV19	TRBJ1-2	.	TRBD1	TGTGCCAGTAGTCTTCAGGACAGGGGGAAGTATGGCTACACCTTC	CASSLQDRGKYGYTF
TRBV4-2	TRBJ1-2	once	.	TGTGCCAGCAGCCATGAAACACCTACCTGGAGGTCGGGAGGCTACACCTTC	CASSHETPTWRSGGYTF
TRBV4-1	TRBJ1-5	.	.	TGCGCCAGCAGCCAGGCCTACAGGGACAATCAGCCCCAGCATTTT	CASSQAYRDNQPQHF
TRBV5-6	TRBJ1-2	.	TRBD1	TGTGCCAGCAGCTTGGACCCCCTACAGGGGGCAGTCTATGGCTACACCTTC	CASSLDPLQGAVYGYTF
TRBV9	TRBJ2-7	.	TRBD2	TGTGCCAGCAGCGGAGGAGCGGGAGGGCCCTCGTACGAGCAGTACTTC	CASSGGAGGPSYEQYF
TRBV27	TRBJ1-5	.	.	TGTGCCAGCAGTTTATCAGGCGTGAGGGGGACGGCCCATAGCAATCAGCCCCAGCATTTT	CASSLSGVRGTAHSNQPQHF
TRBV18	TRBJ2-7	few	TRBD1	TGTGCCAGCTCCCGTTCGGGACAGGGCTACGAGCAGTACTTC	CASSRSGQGYEQYF
TRBV5-1	TRBJ2-3	.	.	TGCGCCAGCACGACTTTAGGGGTACGCACAGATACGCAGTATTTT	CASTTLGVRTDTQYF
TRBV29-1	TRBJ2-1	.	TRBD2	TGCAGCGTCCCCTTTCGGGGGGGCGCCAACAATGAGCAGTTCTTC	CSVPFRGGANNEQFF
TRBV5-4	TRBJ2-6	.	TRBD1	TGTGCCAGCAGCGGCTATATCCGGGACAGGATCTCTGGGGCCAACGTCCTGACTTTC	CASSGYIRDRISGANVLTF
TRBV28	TRBJ1-5	.	TRBD1	TGTGCCAGCAACCCCCCCCGGGGGACAGGCACCTATAGCAATCAGCCCCAGCATTTT	CASNPPRGTGTYSNQPQHF
TRBV11-1	TRBJ2-2	.	.	TGTGCCAGCACCCCAGTGCGGGGTTCCGACAGGGTACCCGGGGAGCTGTTTTTT	CASTPVRGSDRVPGELFF
TRBV13	TRBJ1-1	.	TRBD1	TGTGCCAGCAGCGGGGACAGCCGGGGGACTGAAGCTTTCTTT	CASSGDSRGTEAFF
TRBV9	TRBJ2-3	.	TRBD2	TGTGCCAGCAGCGTAGCCAGCGGGGTTAGCACAGATACGCAGTATTTT	CASSVASGVSTDTQYF
TRBV7-3	TRBJ2-2	.	TRBD2	TGTGCCAGCAGCTCCCGGGCGGGGGTAACGAACACCGGGGAGCTGTTTTTT	CASSSRAGVTNTGELFF
TRBV27	TRBJ2-1	.	TRBD2	TGTGCCAGCAGCTACAACGGGACTAGCGGGGCTAGCTCCTACAATGAGCAGTTCTTC	CASSYNGTSGASSYNEQFF
TRBV29-1	TRBJ1-2	.	TRBD1	TGCAGCGTCCCGACAGGGTCCCCTAATGGCTACACCTTC	CSVPTGSPNGYTF
TRBV12-5	TRBJ1-1	.	TRBD1	TGTGCTAGTGGTTTGTGTCCCCTCGGACAGGCAGTTGAAGCTTTCTTT	CASGLCPLGQAVEAFF
TRBV5-1	TRBJ2-5	.	.	TGCGCCAGCAGCTTGGGGGGGGGCGAGGAGACCCAGTACTTC	CASSLGGGEETQYF
TRBV19	TRBJ1-1	.	TRBD1	TGTGCCAGTAGGCTGACAGGGATGAACACTGAAGCTTTCTTT	CASRLTGMNTEAFF
TRBV5-6	TRBJ2-7	.	TRBD2	TGTGCCAGCAGTCTTATGACTAGCGGACCTGGCGAGCAGTACTTC	CASSLMTSGPGEQYF
TRBV4-3	TRBJ2-7	once	TRBD1	TGCGCCAGCAGCCAAGACTGGGGTACCGGGACAGGAGGGTCCGAGCAGTACTTC	CASSQDWGTGTGGSEQYF
TRBV27	TRBJ1-6	.	.	TGTGCCAGCTATCACCGGATGGAGGGGAGAAATTCACCCCTCCACTTT	CASYHRMEGRNSPLHF
TRBV29-1	TRBJ1-3	.	.	TGCAGCGCCCATTTAGGAGGCCCTGGAAACACCATATATTTT	CSAHLGGPGNTIYF
TRBV14	TRBJ2-3	.	TRBD2	TGTGCCAGCAGCCATAGGGGACTAGCGGGAGAAGATACGCAGTATTTT	CASSHRGLAGEDTQYF
TRBV28	TRBJ1-4	.	TRBD1	TGTGCCAGCAGTTTGACCCGGGAACAGGGGAATGAAAAACTGTTTTTT	CASSLTREQGNEKLFF
TRBV19	TRBJ1-2	.	TRBD1	TGTGCCAGGGACGCAGGGGGTGGCTACACCTTC	CARDAGGGYTF
TRBV9	TRBJ1-2	.	TRBD1	TGTGCCAGCAGCGTAGGACAGGGCGATGGCTACACCTTC	CASSVGQGDGYTF
TRBV29-1	TRBJ2-3	.	TRBD2	TGCAGCCTTACCTTAAGCGGGAGGGTCACAGATACGCAGTATTTT	CSLTLSGRVTDTQYF
TRBV12-5	TRBJ1-5	.	TRBD1	TGTGCTAGTGGTTTGGTACGGGACAGGGGGAATGATGCGGGCAATCAGCCCCAGCATTTT	CASGLVRDRGNDAGNQPQHF
TRBV29-1	TRBJ2-3	.	TRBD2	TGCAGCGTTGAAGATCGGGCTAGCGGTAGCACAGATACGCAGTATTTT	CSVEDRASGSTDTQYF
TRBV14	TRBJ1-4	once	.	TGTGCCAGCAGCGCGCGGACGCTAGGACATCCTAATGAAAAACTGTTTTTT	CASSARTLGHPNEKLFF
TRBV11-2	TRBJ2-7	.	.	TGTGCCAGCAGCTTTACACAGGACCACTACTACGAGCAGTACTTC	CASSFTQDHYYEQYF
TRBV7-6	TRBJ2-3	.	TRBD2	TGTGCCAGCAGCTACAGGACTAGCGGGAGTTTAGGCGAAGATACGCAGTATTTT	CASSYRTSGSLGEDTQYF
TRBV5-1	TRBJ2-3	.	.	TGCGCCAGCAGCATCAACAGGGTTCCCCTCACAGATACGCAGTATTTT	CASSINRVPLTDTQYF
TRBV6-5	TRBJ1-1	.	TRBD1	TGTGCCAGCAGTTATCAGGGGGCAACAGCTGAAGCTTTCTTT	CASSYQGATAEAFF
TRBV7-9	TRBJ2-1	.	TRBD1	TGTGCCAGCAGCTTATCTGAACAGGGGAAATCCTACAATGAGCAGTTCTTC	CASSLSEQGKSYNEQFF